This passage covers 4 T cell receptor beta chains from one sample sequenced in a study of cytomegalovirus exposure and HLA in healthy donors. Amplification used 60 Vbeta primers and 13 Jbeta primers. The assay was immunoSEQ multiplex PCR, and TCRdb's table has in-frame clones only and misses some. The data hold about 180,000 clones, with 60% to 80% observed a single time. Sequenced material: PBMCs. The receptors here all came from a man aged 60 to 75 in good health and CMV-seronegative.

This chain joins TRBV9 and TRBJ2-5; D remains unclear. V dropped 2 bases and J dropped 2 bases, with 13 bases sitting between them. This CDR3 is 15 amino acids long. CDR1 and CDR2 (germline): SGDLS, YYNGEE. CDR3 region: CASSVFVGAQETQYF. In nucleotides, the CDR3 is TGTGCCAGCAGCGTGTTCGTTGGAGCACAAGAGACCCAGTACTTC.

This clone was counted only a few times. The chain couples TRBV7-9 to TRBJ2-6; 10 bases fit TRBD1. Germline V gene lookup returns CDR1 SEHNR and CDR2 FQNEAQ (reference sequence). The CDR3 runs 19 residues. V lost 5 bases to trimming and J lost 0 bases; unmatched junction nucleotides: 10. CDR3 region: CASSLRTGGTFSGANVLTF. The CDR3 bases are TGTGCCAGCAGCCTCCGGACAGGGGGTACCTTCTCTGGGGCCAACGTCCTGACTTTC.

Only a few counts were recorded for this clone. This sequence joins TRBV11-2 and TRBJ2-2, with D possibly matching TRBD2 (7 bases). Trimming shortened V by 4 bases and J by 5 bases, and 14 bases separated the two germline ends. The germline gives CDR1 SGHAT, CDR2 FQNNGV. This CDR3 is 15 amino acids long. The CDR3 nucleotides read TGTGCCAGCAGCTGGACGGGGGGCCGGACCGGGGAGCTGTTTTTT. Translation gives CASSWTGGRTGELFF.

The V and J genes are TRBV19 and TRBJ1-1; the D is unclear. Looked up from germline, CDR1 is LNHDA and CDR2 is SQIVND (reference sequence). There are 15 residues in the CDR3. The V end was cut by 5 bases, the J end by 0 bases, with 13 bases between. For the CDR3, the DNA is TGTGCCAGTAGTGTAAATGTTCTAATGAACACTGAAGCTTTCTTT. Translation: CASSVNVLMNTEAFF. Supplemented by reference TRBV19 and TRBJ1-1, the full variable domain reads DGGITQSPKYLFRKEGQNVTLSCEQNLNHDAMYWYRQDPGQGLRLIYYSQIVNDFQKGDIAEGYSVSREKKESFPLTVTSAQKNPTAFYLCASSVNVLMNTEAFFGQGTRLTVV.